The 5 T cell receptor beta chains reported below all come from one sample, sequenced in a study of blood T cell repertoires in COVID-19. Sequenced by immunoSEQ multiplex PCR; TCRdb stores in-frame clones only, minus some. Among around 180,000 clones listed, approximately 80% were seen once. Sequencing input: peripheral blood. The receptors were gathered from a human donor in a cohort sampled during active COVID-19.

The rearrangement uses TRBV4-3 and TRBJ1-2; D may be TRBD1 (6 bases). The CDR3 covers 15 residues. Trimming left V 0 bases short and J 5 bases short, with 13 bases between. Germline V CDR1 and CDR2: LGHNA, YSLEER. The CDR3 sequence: CASSQERWDIYGYTF. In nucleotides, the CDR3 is TGCGCCAGCAGCCAAGAAAGGTGGGACATTTATGGCTACACCTTC.

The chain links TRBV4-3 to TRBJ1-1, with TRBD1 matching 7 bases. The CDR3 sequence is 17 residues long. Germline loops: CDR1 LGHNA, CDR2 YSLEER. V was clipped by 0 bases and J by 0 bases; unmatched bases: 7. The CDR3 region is CASSQDLAGGMNTEAFF. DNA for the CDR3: TGCGCCAGCAGCCAAGATCTAGCAGGGGGTATGAACACTGAAGCTTTCTTT.

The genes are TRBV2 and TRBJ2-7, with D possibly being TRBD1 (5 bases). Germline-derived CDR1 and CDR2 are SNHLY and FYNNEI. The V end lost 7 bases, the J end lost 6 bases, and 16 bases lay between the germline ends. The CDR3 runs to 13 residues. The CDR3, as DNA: TGTGCCAGCAAGATAAGGACATTGTTCGAGCAGTACTTC. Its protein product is CASKIRTLFEQYF.

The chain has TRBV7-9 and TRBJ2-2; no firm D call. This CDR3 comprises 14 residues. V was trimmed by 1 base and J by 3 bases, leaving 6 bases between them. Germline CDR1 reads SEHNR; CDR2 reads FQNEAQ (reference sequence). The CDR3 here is CASSLELDTGELFF. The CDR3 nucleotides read TGTGCCAGCAGCTTAGAGCTAGACACCGGGGAGCTGTTTTTT.

The CDR3 loop is CASSYSGTGQYF. Here the CDR3 DNA reads TGTGCCAGCAGTTACTCGGGGACAGGGCAGTACTTC. The chain recombines TRBV6-5 with TRBJ2-7, with 8 bases that match TRBD1. Germline trimming cut 0 bases from V and 9 bases from J; bases unmatched to any gene: 1. Germline V lookup: CDR1 MNHEY, CDR2 SVGAGI. The CDR3 length is 12 residues.